The rows below give T cell receptor beta chains drawn from one sample of a study of control samples from healthy donors and cancer patients. Profiling relied on immunoSEQ multiplex PCR, and the TCRdb table lists in-frame clones only, not all of them. The sample contains fewer than 200,000 clones, 85% to 95% of which appear only once. The sequenced sample was blood. These receptors were collected from a woman between 55 and 75 years old in good health. CDR3s include the opening cysteine and the closing phenylalanine or tryptophan. Not all rows give a size; the values are once, few, many and, for expanded clones, a class.

J gene	clone size	CDR3 length	V gene	CDR3 protein
TRBJ1-2	-	15	TRBV20-1	CSASRPGVTNYGYTF
TRBJ2-7	-	11	TRBV6-2/TRBV6-3	CASSVHYEQYF
TRBJ1-2	-	14	TRBV5-1	CASSYEGSNYGYTF
TRBJ2-3	-	12	TRBV12-3/TRBV12-4	CASSPAADTQYF
TRBJ2-2	-	15	TRBV2	CASSGDRARGGELFF
TRBJ1-4	-	11	TRBV30	CAWSGSSTLFF
TRBJ1-4	-	16	TRBV19	CASRDPGQGTNEKLFF
TRBJ1-6	-	19	TRBV5-1	CASSRSLRRESSYNSPLHF
TRBJ1-5	-	14	TRBV18	CASSPTGGGQPQHF
TRBJ1-5	-	15	TRBV14	CASSRKGAVDQPQHF
TRBJ2-1	-	16	TRBV14	CASSFLRGGCCYEQFF
TRBJ1-2	-	17	TRBV5-6	CASSLAGVESVAYGYTF
TRBJ1-1	once	15	TRBV10-3	CAISDRVGLSTEAFF
TRBJ2-5	-	15	TRBV28	CASSLPGSGQETQYF
TRBJ1-2	-	15	TRBV2	CASSTYRGNNYGYTF
TRBJ2-5	once	16	TRBV24-1	CATSVEGTGGQETQYF
TRBJ1-4	-	18	TRBV27	CASRNAGTGGLTNEKLFF
TRBJ1-4	-	13	TRBV14	CASSQVRYEKLFF
TRBJ1-6	-	15	TRBV4-1	CASSQEVGGGDSVHF
TRBJ2-3	once	15	TRBV2	CASRVTSGNTDTQYF
TRBJ1-1	-	15	TRBV4-3	CASSQQKSSSTEAFF
TRBJ1-6	-	15	TRBV6-1	CASSEAVEGRSPLHF
TRBJ1-2	-	15	TRBV7-8	CASSLVGGAVSGYTF
TRBJ1-4	-	15	TRBV5-1	CASSLAGQGSEKLFF
TRBJ2-1	-	16	TRBV7-2	CASSSRDRGFKNEQFF
TRBJ2-2	-	14	TRBV19	CASSITGISGELFF
TRBJ1-1	once	14	TRBV27	CASSRRDSGTEAFF
TRBJ2-5	once	19	TRBV7-4	CASSSLRLAGGSSQETQYF
TRBJ2-2	-	16	TRBV5-1	CASSSDRARPGQELFF
TRBJ2-2	once	16	TRBV9	CASSVEEVRRTGELFF
TRBJ2-7	-	17	TRBV4-3	CASSQDGPSGGASEQYF
TRBJ1-1	once	17	TRBV6-1	CASSEARGTERGTEAFF